The clone carrying this TCR beta chain was seen ten or more times. The source of the sample is a study of T cells in Graves' hyperthyroidism and ophthalmopathy. Exclusions: uncontrolled infection, other autoimmune disease, pregnancy, lactation. Each diagnosis was grounded in clinical symptoms, serum thyroxine and TRAb, thyroid ultrasound, and orbital computed tomography. Trimming cost V 3 bases and J 2 bases; bases outside gene matches: 4. This CDR3 comprises 14 residues. Germline V gene data show CDR1 as SGHDN and CDR2 as FVKESK. Authors of the study amplified TCR beta CDR3 regions from RNA transcripts. HTBI primers were the set used in a first-round RT-PCR of the TCR CDR3. TCRdb re-analysed the multiplex PCR reads in MiXCR, keeping a single row per CDR3 protein. The table includes 450,000 to 700,000 distinct CDR3 sequences, around 42% detected once.

The chain links TRBV14 to TRBJ2-7, with 7 bases fitting TRBD2. What was sequenced was peripheral blood or thyroid tissue (not recorded which). This TCR derives from an adult woman with Graves' disease, either hyperthyroidism or ophthalmopathy (not recorded which). In DNA form, the CDR3 reads TGTGCCAGCAGCCAGAGCGGGAAGACCTACGAGCAGTACTTC. The encoded protein is CASSQSGKTYEQYF.